Presented here are 32 T cell receptor beta chains from one specimen sequenced in a study of CD8+CD57+ T cells in acquired aplastic anemia. Researchers used genomic DNA as the template to profile TCR beta VDJ and CDR3. TCRdb re-called the reads with MiXCR, one entry per CDR3 protein. The sample gives about 160,000 distinct CDR3 sequences, around half of which show up once; about 2.9% is in the top ten. CD8+CD57+ cell expansion had been shown by flow cytometry in patients chosen for sequencing. The sequenced material came from sorted CD4+, CD8+, or CD8+CD57+ T cells (not recorded which) from PBMCs. The origin of the receptors is a human donor with aplastic anemia.

V and J are TRBV5-1 and TRBJ2-1, with 10 bases aligning to TRBD1. The J call may be mistaken, given a closer DNA end match to TRBJ2-5. This CDR3 has 14 residues. Germline loops: CDR1 SGHRS, CDR2 YFSETQ. The CDR3 nucleotides read TGCGCCAGCAGCTGGGGGACAGGGGAAGAGACCCAGTACTTC. Translation gives CASSWGTGEETQYF.

This clonotype was picked up many times. The J gene is TRBJ2-3, the V gene TRBV19, with D possibly being TRBD2 (6 bases). The germline CDR1 and CDR2 sequences are LNHDA and SQIVND (reference sequence). The V and J ends lost 8 bases and 1 base respectively, with 13 bases between them. The CDR3 covers 14 residues. The chain's CDR3 is CASHSRGRTDTQYF. In DNA, the CDR3 is TGTGCCAGTCATTCGCGGGGCCGCACAGATACGCAGTATTTT. The complete variable domain, with remaining parts taken from reference TRBV19 and TRBJ2-3, reads DGGITQSPKYLFRKEGQNVTLSCEQNLNHDAMYWYRQDPGQGLRLIYYSQIVNDFQKGDIAEGYSVSREKKESFPLTVTSAQKNPTAFYLCASHSRGRTDTQYFGPGTRLTVL.

This clonotype was detected ten times or more. This chain joins TRBV9 and TRBJ1-5; no clear D gene. V dropped 1 base and J dropped 2 bases, with 10 bases sitting between them. Germline lookup yields CDR1 SGDLS and CDR2 YYNGEE. The CDR3 extends over 15 amino acids. CDR3 sequence: CASSVNGFGNQPQHF. CDR3 in DNA: TGTGCCAGCAGCGTAAATGGGTTCGGCAATCAGCCCCAGCATTTT.

This clonotype was found many times. The chain carries TRBV15 and TRBJ1-2; maybe TRBD1 (5 bases). The CDR3 length is 12 residues. V was clipped by 6 bases and J by 8 bases, with 13 bases between them. Looked up from germline, CDR1 is LNHNV and CDR2 is YYDKDF (reference sequence). The CDR3 loop reads CATRGPVGGYTF. The CDR3 DNA is TGTGCCACCAGGGGGCCGGTTGGAGGCTACACCTTC.

The chain is built from TRBV19 and TRBJ2-7; the match to TRBD2 covers 13 bases. The ends lost 1 base at V and 2 bases at J; junction bases unmatched: 2. Per the germline V gene, CDR1 is LNHDA and CDR2 is SQIVND (reference sequence). This CDR3 is 16 amino acids long. The CDR3 nucleotides read TGTGCCAGTAGTATAGGGACTAGCGGGAGCACCTACGAGCAGTACGTC. Protein sequence: CASSIGTSGSTYEQYV.

This clonotype was observed at least ten times. This sequence joins TRBV5-1 and TRBJ1-5, with a possible D match to TRBD1 (5 bases). V was shortened by 0 bases and J by 4 bases, with 8 bases between the two germline ends. This CDR3 region has 14 residues. Germline CDR1 reads SGHRS; CDR2 reads YFSETQ. CDR3 coding DNA: TGCGCCAGCAGCTTGGCGCCAGGGAATCAGCCCCAGCATTTT. It yields the protein CASSLAPGNQPQHF.

This sequence joins TRBV5-1 and TRBJ2-5, with D hard to call. The V gene's germline CDR1 is SGHRS and CDR2 YFSETQ. V lost 2 bases, J lost 4 bases, and 24 bases lay in between. CDR3 length: 18 amino acids. DNA of the CDR3: TGCGCCAGCAGCTTAAACCCTGGATCACTCGTCTATCGAGAGACCCAGTACTTC. Amino acid sequence: CASSLNPGSLVYRETQYF.

V usage is TRBV7-2 and J usage is TRBJ1-1; tentative D call: TRBD1 (5 bases). The CDR3 is 12 amino acids. V gave up 3 bases and J gave up 7 bases, with 9 bases separating them. CDR1 is SGHTA, CDR2 FQGNSA, per germline. As DNA, the CDR3 is TGTGCCAGCAGCTTCAAGGACAATGAAGCTTTCTTT. Residues: CASSFKDNEAFF.

The sample holds many counts of this clonotype. This chain links TRBV20-1 with TRBJ1-2; D remains ambiguous. Per germline, CDR1 DFQATT and CDR2 SNEGSKA (reference sequence). The CDR3 sequence is 14 residues long. The V gene lost 2 bases and the J gene lost 0 bases, with 10 bases spanning the gap. The CDR3 reads CSARSSGTNYGYTF. The DNA for the CDR3 is TGCAGTGCTAGAAGCAGCGGTACTAACTATGGCTACACCTTC.

Only a few counts were recorded for this clonotype. The V gene is TRBV6-1, the J gene TRBJ2-7; 10 nucleotides align to TRBD2. V gave up 6 bases and J gave up 0 bases; unmatched junction bases: 5. This CDR3 spans 15 amino acids. Germline V gene sequence: CDR1 MNHNS, CDR2 SASEGT. CDR3 coding DNA: TGTGCCAGCAGCGAAAGCGGGGGGGCCTCCTACGAGCAGTACTTC. Residues: CASSESGGASYEQYF.

There are many counts of this clonotype. J is TRBJ2-7 and V is TRBV5-6; D not resolved. The germline V gene has CDR1 SGHDT and CDR2 YYEEEE. Trimming took off 3 bases at V and 0 bases at J, with 13 bases between the two ends. This CDR3 region has 15 residues. The CDR3 DNA follows: TGTGCCAGCAGCTACGGTCTCACCGACTCCTACGAGCAGTACTTC. The encoded protein is CASSYGLTDSYEQYF. Drawing the rest from reference TRBV5-6 and TRBJ2-7, the complete variable domain is DAGVTQSPTHLIKTRGQQVTLRCSPKSGHDTVSWYQQALGQGPQFIFQYYEEEERQRGNFPDRFSGHQFPNYSSELNVNALLLGDSALYLCASSYGLTDSYEQYFGPGTRLTVT.

This clonotype was counted ten times or more. This sequence joins TRBV3-1 and TRBJ1-1, with a possible D match to TRBD1 (5 bases). V lost 3 bases and J 2 bases, leaving 7 bases between the germline ends. This CDR3 is 13 amino acids long. Germline V CDR1 and CDR2: LGHDT, YNNKEL (reference sequence). CDR3: CASSQGQNTEAFF. The DNA of the CDR3 is TGTGCCAGCAGCCAGGGGCAAAACACTGAAGCTTTCTTT. The full variable domain, in which reference TRBV3-1 and TRBJ1-1 provide the parts outside the CDR3, is DTAVSQTPKYLVTQMGNDKSIKCEQNLGHDTMYWYKQDSKKFLKIMFSYNNKELIINETVPNRFSPKSPDKAHLNLHINSLELGDSAVYFCASSQGQNTEAFFGQGTRLTVV.

The chain uses TRBV25-1 and TRBJ2-7; D uncertain. Per the germline V gene, CDR1 is MGHDK and CDR2 is SYGVNS. With 5 bases removed from V and 2 bases from J, the gap between germline ends came to 10 bases. This CDR3 has 13 residues. This CDR3 is CASSLQTAYEQYF. In DNA, the CDR3 is TGTGCCAGCAGTTTACAGACCGCCTACGAGCAGTACTTC.

The CDR3 nucleotides are TGTGCCACCAGTGGGGGGGAGACCGGGGAGCTGTTTTTT. It is translated as CATSGGETGELFF. The V gene is TRBV24-1, the J gene TRBJ2-2, with D perhaps matching TRBD2 (6 bases). CDR3 length equals 13 residues. Germline values: CDR1 KGHDR, CDR2 SFDVKD. Trimming removed 5 bases from V and 5 bases from J, with 8 bases in between.

This clonotype was counted ten times or more. This chain uses TRBV2 with TRBJ1-2; D is possibly TRBD1 (5 bases). CDR3 size: 12 residues. The V and J ends lost 8 bases and 3 bases respectively, with 10 bases between them. Germline-derived CDR1 and CDR2 are SNHLY and FYNNEI. CDR3 bases: TGTGCCAGCGGCAGGGCAGACTATGGCTACACCTTC. This encodes CASGRADYGYTF.

As to this clonotype: The conserved phenylalanine or tryptophan normally closing the CDR3 is absent here, so this likely arose from a read error. The chain carries TRBV5-1 and TRBJ1-1; TRBD1 aligns across 12 bases. The V gene end was trimmed by 5 bases and the J gene end by 2 bases; junction bases not matched to a gene: 4. The length of the CDR3 is 15 residues. The germline V gene has CDR1 SGHRS and CDR2 YFSETQ. CDR3 amino acids: CASRTGQGANTEAFL. CDR3 in DNA: TGCGCCAGCAGAACGGGACAGGGGGCCAACACTGAAGCTTTCCTT.

The gene calls are TRBV4-3 and TRBJ2-5; D may correspond to TRBD1 or TRBD2 (6 bases each). Germline V gene sequence: CDR1 LGHNA, CDR2 YSLEER. The ends were cut back, 0 bases at V and 6 bases at J, with 14 bases in the middle. This CDR3 is built from 15 residues. The CDR3 DNA is TGCGCCAGCAGCCAAGATGGGGGGCGGGGAAAGACCCAGTACTTC. It codes for CASSQDGGRGKTQYF.

The chain joins TRBV11-1 to TRBJ2-5, with TRBD2 matching 10 bases. The CDR3 loop spans 15 amino acids. Germline-derived CDR1 and CDR2 are SGHAT and FQDESV (reference sequence). After removal of 1 base from V and 5 bases from J, the junction contained 4 bases not matched to a gene. The CDR3 region has the DNA TGTGCCAGCAGCTTAGTAGTGACTAGCGGGGAGACCCAGTACTTC. Its translation: CASSLVVTSGETQYF.

This clonotype was counted ten times or more. V usage is TRBV7-9 and J usage is TRBJ1-5, with a weak D call TRBD1 (5 bases). The CDR3 has 16 residues. V shed 1 base and J shed 2 bases, with 12 bases lying between them. Germline CDR1 is SEHNR and CDR2 is FQNEAQ (reference sequence). This chain's CDR3 is CASSLVTGAGNQPQHF. CDR3 bases: TGTGCCAGCAGCTTAGTTACAGGAGCGGGCAATCAGCCCCAGCATTTT.

The chain is built from TRBV11-2 and TRBJ2-5; the D gene could be TRBD1 or TRBD2 (5 bases each). The CDR3 is 13 amino acids. Germline CDR1 SGHAT, CDR2 FQNNGV. Trimming took 5 bases from V and 5 from J, leaving 12 bases between them. The CDR3 loop reads CASSPGQRETQYF. In nucleotides, the CDR3 is TGTGCCAGCAGCCCGGGGCAAAGGGAGACCCAGTACTTC.

This clonotype was observed once. J is TRBJ1-5 and V is TRBV10-3; TRBD1 matches at 8 bases. Looked up from germline, CDR1 is ENHRY and CDR2 is SYGVKD. This CDR3 contains 13 residues. V trimming: 10 bases; J trimming: 3 bases; junction bases outside the gene matches: 5. The CDR3 sequence: CATRGQDNQPQHF. The CDR3 nucleotides read TGTGCCACCAGGGGACAGGACAATCAGCCCCAGCATTTT.

V and J are TRBV11-2 and TRBJ2-3; TRBD2 matches at 13 bases. Germline V gene data show CDR1 as SGHAT and CDR2 as FQNNGV. V trimming: 1 base; J trimming: 3 bases; junction bases outside the gene matches: 4. The CDR3 runs to 17 residues. The DNA for the CDR3 is TGTGCCAGCAGCTTAGTAGTGACTAGCGGGAGGACAGATACGCAGTATTTT. Protein product: CASSLVVTSGRTDTQYF.

The chain employs TRBV20-1 and TRBJ1-4; no clear D. The germline V and J ends were trimmed by 0 bases and 6 bases, with 17 bases remaining between them. The CDR3 totals 16 residues. Germline V gene sequence: CDR1 DFQATT, CDR2 SNEGSKA (reference sequence). The CDR3 region is CSARDRLSAGHEKLFF. The CDR3 DNA reads TGCAGTGCTAGAGATCGGCTGTCGGCAGGACATGAAAAACTGTTTTTT.

This clonotype occurred a few times. CDR3 DNA sequence: TGTGCCAGCAGCCCTCGGACAGGGTACAATCAGCCCCAGCATTTT. As protein: CASSPRTGYNQPQHF. The V call is TRBV11-2, the J call TRBJ1-5; 8 bases align to TRBD1. CDR1 and CDR2 (germline): SGHAT, FQNNGV. With 5 bases clipped from V and 3 bases from J, the junction kept 6 bases outside the gene matches. This CDR3 has 15 amino acids. Using reference TRBV11-2 and TRBJ1-5 for the parts outside the CDR3, the full variable domain is EAGVAQSPRYKIIEKRQSVAFWCNPISGHATLYWYQQILGQGPKLLIQFQNNGVVDDSQLPKDRFSAERLKGVDSTLKIQPAKLEDSAVYLCASSPRTGYNQPQHFGDGTRLSIL.

Only a few counts were recorded for this clonotype. The chain employs TRBV10-2 and TRBJ2-7, with D perhaps given as TRBD1 or TRBD2 (5 bases each). The ends were cut back, 3 bases at V and 5 bases at J, with 8 bases in the middle. This CDR3 spans 12 amino acids. Germline values: CDR1 WSHSY, CDR2 SAAADI. The CDR3 loop reads CASSEGTDEQYF. The CDR3 DNA reads TGCGCCAGCAGTGAAGGGACGGACGAGCAGTACTTC.

This clonotype was observed many times. V usage is TRBV11-1 and J usage is TRBJ1-2, with D possibly matching TRBD1 (6 bases). The germline CDR1 and CDR2 sequences are SGHAT and FQDESV (reference sequence). The CDR3 is 13 residues long. Deletions cut 3 bases from V and 7 bases from J, with 12 bases between. The CDR3 nucleotides are TGTGCCAGCAGCTTGTTCCAGGGGCTTGGCTACACCTTC. Its protein is CASSLFQGLGYTF.

This clonotype was recorded at least ten times. This chain uses TRBV15 with TRBJ1-6, with D possibly being TRBD1 (6 bases). CDR3 length: 14 residues. V gave up 8 bases and J gave up 7 bases, with 15 bases separating them. The germline V gene encodes CDR1 LNHNV and CDR2 YYDKDF (reference sequence). The CDR3 spells CATGFAGVNSPLHF. Written as DNA, the CDR3 is TGTGCCACCGGGTTCGCAGGGGTAAATTCACCCCTCCACTTT.

The J gene is TRBJ2-7, the V gene TRBV29-1; 7 nucleotides line up with TRBD1. CDR1 and CDR2 (germline): SQVTM, ANQGSEA. The CDR3 consists of 12 residues. Trimming removed 7 bases from V and 3 bases from J; junction bases left unmatched: 6. The CDR3, as DNA: TGCAGCGACCCGGACAGGAGCTACGAGCAGTACTTC. Protein: CSDPDRSYEQYF.

The chain couples TRBV19 to TRBJ2-1; 9 bases fit TRBD1. V lost 6 bases to trimming and J lost 8 bases; unmatched junction nucleotides: 14. Germline lookup yields CDR1 LNHDA and CDR2 SQIVND (reference sequence). The CDR3 sequence is 16 residues long. The CDR3 loop reads CASRKPGQGGRYEQFF. CDR3 DNA sequence: TGTGCCAGTAGGAAACCGGGACAGGGAGGACGATATGAGCAGTTCTTC.

On this clonotype itself: Germline and junction disagree at one end, which may indicate a read error. This rearrangement joins TRBV25-1 to TRBJ1-4; D unresolved. This CDR3 is built from 13 residues. The V gene's germline CDR1 is MGHDK and CDR2 SYGVNS. Here the CDR3 reads CASSSIEGPSLFF. The CDR3 coding sequence is TGTGCTAGCAGTTCGATAGAGGGTCCCAGCCTGTTTTTT.

This clonotype was observed at least ten times. J is TRBJ1-6 and V is TRBV6-5; 8 bases align to TRBD1. The V and J ends lost 4 bases and 5 bases, in that order; junction bases with no gene match: 1. The CDR3 loop spans 14 amino acids. The germline gives CDR1 MNHEY, CDR2 SVGAGI. Written as DNA, the CDR3 is TGTGCCAGCAGTTGGACAGGGAATAATTCACCCCTCCACTTT. It translates to CASSWTGNNSPLHF.

The chain is built from TRBV19 and TRBJ2-1; D is undetermined. The CDR3 is 17 residues long. Per germline, CDR1 LNHDA and CDR2 SQIVND (reference sequence). Trimming shortened V by 1 base and J by 4 bases, and 17 bases separated the two germline ends. In DNA form, the CDR3 reads TGTGCCAGTAGTATAGTTCCAGCGCAGAACCGGTACAATGAGCAGTTCTTC. This sequence encodes CASSIVPAQNRYNEQFF.